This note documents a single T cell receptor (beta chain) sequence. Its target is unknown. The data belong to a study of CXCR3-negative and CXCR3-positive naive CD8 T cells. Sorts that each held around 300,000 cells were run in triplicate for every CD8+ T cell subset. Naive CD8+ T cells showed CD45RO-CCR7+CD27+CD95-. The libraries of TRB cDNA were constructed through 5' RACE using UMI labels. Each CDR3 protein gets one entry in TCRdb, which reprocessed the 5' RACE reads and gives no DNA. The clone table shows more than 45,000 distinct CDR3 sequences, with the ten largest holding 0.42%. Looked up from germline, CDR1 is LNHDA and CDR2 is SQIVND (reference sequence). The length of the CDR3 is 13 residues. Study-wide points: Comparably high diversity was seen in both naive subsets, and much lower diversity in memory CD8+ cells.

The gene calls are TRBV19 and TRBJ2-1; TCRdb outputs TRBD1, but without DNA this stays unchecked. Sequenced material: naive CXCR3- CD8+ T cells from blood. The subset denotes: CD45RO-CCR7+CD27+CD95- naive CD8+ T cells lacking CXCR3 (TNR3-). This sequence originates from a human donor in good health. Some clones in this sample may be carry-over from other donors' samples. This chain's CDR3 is CASSMNRGNEQFF.